The clone carrying this TCR beta chain was found many times. The CDR3 is made up of 14 amino acids. The germline CDR1 and CDR2 sequences are DFQATT and SNEGSKA (reference sequence). V gave up 3 bases and J gave up 2 bases, with 14 bases separating them. This entry comes from a study of molecular identifiers for immune sequencing clone quantification. TCRdb analysed the PCR reads with MiXCR anew, one entry per CDR3 protein. Among 300,000 to 400,000 distinct CDR3 sequences listed, about 22% were seen once. Sample: naive CD8+ T cells from blood, with Jurkat cell RNA spiked in. Described subset: FACS-sorted CD8+CD4-CCR7+CD45RA+ naive T cells. The origin of this receptor is a human donor in good health. Some libraries in this study had Jurkat cell RNA spiked in. The chain recombines TRBV20-1 with TRBJ2-7, with D possibly TRBD1 on 6 matching bases. The CDR3 here is CSASPLGTTYEQYF. Here the CDR3 DNA reads TGCAGTGCTAGCCCTTTGGGGACAACCTACGAGCAGTACTTC.